The source of this T cell receptor (beta chain) is a study of regulatory T cells in long-lasting Graves disease (dated by TCRdb to the early 2020s). In terms of the full investigation: Antithyroid drugs had been taken for less than 3 months by newly diagnosed Graves' disease patients. Peripheral blood TCR sequencing and RNA sequencing compared persistent Graves' disease patients with newly diagnosed Graves' disease patients. The study was registered as a clinical trial and conducted in China. TCR sequencing covered some 13 persistent and approximately 20 newly diagnosed Graves' disease patients, some 35 samples in total. The full study reports these points: TRBV28, TRBJ1-2 and TRBJ2-5 were preferentially used in persistent disease, while TRBV20-1 and TRBJ2-1 were favored in newly diagnosed disease. Sequencing and analysis were limited to the TCR beta chain. The small sample size was acknowledged by the authors as a limitation that may reduce accuracy. Compared with newly diagnosed patients, patients with persistent Graves' disease had lower TCR Shannon entropy and fewer highly expanded clones, which suggests clonal expansion. Because the primary lesion, thyroid tissue, could not be accessed, the study looked at peripheral blood alone. More public clonotypes were shared among persistent patients (around 2,600) than among newly diagnosed patients (approximately 1,000).

Trimmed from V: 3 bases; trimmed from J: 5 bases; junction bases lacking a gene match: 4. Measured from the cysteine to the phenylalanine, the CDR3 is 14 residues long. Only the CDR3 portion is preserved as DNA: 42 bases, with reading frame beginning at the first base. From the germline V gene, CDR1 is SGDLS and CDR2 is YYNGEE. In regard to this clonotype: Its antigen target is currently unknown. No much larger clone exists at a distance of one base, and base qualities are not known.

The time point label, read with the paper, signifies: newly diagnosed GD, antithyroid drugs for less than 3 months. For both TCR sequencing and RNA sequencing, RNA was extracted from PBMCs in TRIzol. Graves' disease was diagnosed according to American Thyroid Association guidelines. The patients came from an endocrinology department in Xi'an, China. From each patient, approximately 9 milliliters of peripheral blood was collected into an EDTA anticoagulant tube. Ficoll Paque Plus density gradient separation was used to isolate PBMCs, and no further T cell sorting was performed. An Agilent 2100 Bioanalyzer and agarose gel were used to assess RNA quality, and a NanoDrop 2000 was used to measure RNA concentration. Libraries were built with multiplex PCR. The instrument was an Illumina HiSeq 4000. CDR3 regions were amplified by Arm-PCR with iRepertoire HTBI primers to construct TCR beta libraries. Before sequencing, the PCR products underwent gel purification. The paper's data handling went like this. Gene usage analysis of CDR3 amino acid clonotypes used the 62 TRBV and 14 TRBJ segments found across samples. COPE and FqMerger were used to merge the filtered high-quality paired reads into contigs. BLAST was used to align contigs to the IMGT TRBV, TRBD and TRBJ reference genes, and CDR3 was defined following IMGT. Highly expanded clones were defined as clonotypes with a frequency above 0.1%. Repertoire diversity was measured by Shannon entropy, and V-J evenness by the Gini coefficient. Clonotypes shared by more than one individual were considered public. Using fastp trimming at Q25 and MiXCR clonotype assembly, TCRdb reanalyzed the public sequencing data and kept in-frame beta chains. For every CDR3 protein sequence, its rows merge into one entry that carries the most common genes and DNA. These V and J calls originate from TCRdb's pipeline instead of the authors' own analysis. Within this sample are about 460,000 distinct CDR3 sequences, with around 15% of them counted one time only. The ten largest clones add up to approximately 15% of the sample.

The same sample was also used in a study of T cells in Graves' hyperthyroidism and ophthalmopathy. As the second publication notes: Stable Graves' hyperthyroidism was defined as the absence of progression to ophthalmopathy over 18 months of follow-up. Hyperthyroidism patients were newly diagnosed, had a disease duration of under 2 months, and were aged 18 to 65 years. Patients with uncontrolled infections, other autoimmune diseases, pregnancy or lactation were excluded. Diagnoses were based on clinical symptoms, serum thyroxine and TRAb, thyroid ultrasound and orbital computed tomography. The first round of RT-PCR for the TCR CDR3 was performed with the HTBI primer set and the Qiagen OneStep RT-PCR kit. Most expanded thyroid clonotypes (frequency above 0.001) were also detected in blood, a finding suggesting that blood repertoires may reflect thyroid immune responses. A model built on a 13 V-J signature distinguished ophthalmopathy from stable hyperthyroidism, reaching 87.88% sensitivity and approximately 83% specificity in cross-validation and 80%/75% in testing. During validation, the model predicted progression to ophthalmopathy a median of approximately 6.5 months ahead of onset, with around 71% sensitivity and about 72% specificity. To identify distinguishing TCR V-J signatures, a discovery cohort of about 100 patients was used, comprising some 43 with Graves' ophthalmopathy and about 59 with stable Graves' hyperthyroidism. An independent validation cohort of about 19 hyperthyroidism patients and about 15 patients who later progressed to ophthalmopathy tested prospective prediction of ophthalmopathy. For training and testing, the 100 or so patients in the discovery cohort were randomly divided in a 7:3 ratio. In addition, the study compared T-cell repertoires in thyroid tissue and in blood from roughly 6 Graves' hyperthyroidism patients. After blood sampling, hyperthyroidism patients were treated with methimazole at a starting dose of 30 mg daily, and ophthalmopathy patients were treated with high-dose intravenous methylprednisolone. Libraries were constructed in a second round of multiplex PCR, after which size selection and purification were carried out. Sequencing of the libraries was done on an Illumina HiSeq2000 using paired-end 100 bp reads. SOAPnuke was used to process the raw data, throwing out any read that contained adapters or uncalled bases, had a mean Phred below 15, or lacked an exact constant-primer or identifier match. High-quality paired reads were merged using COPE v1.2.5, and each unique nucleotide sequence was defined as a clonotype. MiTCR v1.1 was used to align clonotypes to the IMGT TRBV, TRBD and TRBJ reference segments. Only V-J combinations with frequency above 0.0001, covering 99% to 99.2% of repertoires, were analysed. A TCS score was defined as the ratio between F50 (clonal expansion) and ExV (chaos), using BLOSUM62-based TCRdist between CDR3 peptides within each V-J. Welch's t-statistics and random forest reduced several hundred V-J features to 13, which were used in a naive Bayes classifier (R e1071). Sample size was not statistically predetermined, and blinding of investigators to group allocation was not performed. According to the paper, TCR Vbeta CDR3 sequencing was carried out on 135 peripheral blood samples, which came from 40 to 45 ophthalmopathy, 75 to 80 hyperthyroidism and approximately 17 progressor patients.

The clonotype comes from a woman aged 50 to 65 with Graves disease. Donor details come from another sample of the same person, matched by shared clones. The V and J segments used are TRBV9 and TRBJ2-3; TRBD1 agrees with 9 junctional bases. Specimen: peripheral blood mononuclear cells (PBMCs), collected at new diagnosis, from a patient treated with antithyroid drugs. The sequenced DNA: TGTGCCAGCAGCGGACGACAGGGGGTAGATACGCAGTATTTT. It is translated as CASSGRQGVDTQYF.